The 24 T cell receptor beta chains given below trace back to one sample, sequenced in a study of circulating CD8 cells and anti-PD-1 response in melanoma. Live CD3+CD8+TCRalphabeta+ cells were sorted into four subsets by PD-1 and/or TIGIT. Using about 15 ng of total RNA, TCR libraries were made with the QIAseq Immune Repertoire TCR panel. Each CDR3 protein is one row after TCRdb ran MiXCR on the reads. The sample yields roughly 690 distinct CDR3 sequences, 10% to 15% seen once. Sequences were derived from CD8+ T cells from PBMCs, sampled at baseline or after one month of anti-PD-1 therapy (not recorded which). These receptor sequences come from a human donor with melanoma.

In the case of this clonotype: The conserved final phenylalanine or tryptophan is absent from the CDR3, which likely points to a read error. No DNA is shown, since the ends of the CDR3 on it are uncertain; the CDR3 is the one TCRdb lists. V gene TRBV28 combines with J gene TRBJ2-2; no check of the table's D call, TRBD1, against the DNA was made. The V gene's germline CDR1 is MDHEN and CDR2 SYDVKM. The CDR3 spans 14 amino acids, including both terminal residues. CDR3 residues: CASTADRGPRELSS.

Relative to its sample, this clonotype is medium-sized. The chain carries TRBV20-1 and TRBJ2-1; 9 bases align to TRBD2. Trimming cost V 0 bases and J 10 bases; bases outside gene matches: 7. CDR1 and CDR2 (germline): DFQATT, SNEGSKA (reference sequence). The CDR3 runs to 14 residues. As DNA, the CDR3 is TGCAGTGCTAGAGACCGAGCGGGGGGAGGAGAGCAGTTCTTC. Translation: CSARDRAGGGEQFF.

By its share, this clonotype is large. The chain recombines TRBV29-1 with TRBJ2-7, with TRBD1 identical over 10 bases. Germline CDR1 and CDR2: SQVTM and ANQGSEA. The CDR3 is 13 amino acids. J was trimmed by 7 bases and V by 2 bases; bases with no gene match: 5. CDR3 loop: CSVELDRGWEQYF. CDR3 nucleotides: TGCAGCGTTGAATTGGACAGGGGGTGGGAGCAGTACTTC.

This clonotype rates as large. The genes are TRBV6-2 or TRBV6-3 and TRBJ1-1; D is undetermined. Deletions cut 6 bases from V and 1 base from J, with 3 bases between. The CDR3 loop spans 11 amino acids. The V gene's germline CDR1 is MNHEY and CDR2 SVGEGT. The CDR3 DNA sequence: TGTGCCAGCAGAGAGAACACTGAAGCTTTCTTT. This gives the protein CASRENTEAFF.

In its sample, this clonotype is large. The rearrangement links TRBV28 to TRBJ2-7; D is possibly TRBD1 (8 bases). This CDR3 has 13 amino acids. V lost 8 bases, J lost 6 bases, and 17 bases lay in between. The germline gives CDR1 MDHEN, CDR2 SYDVKM. The CDR3 is CASADRGGVEQYF. DNA of the CDR3: TGTGCCAGCGCCGACAGGGGAGGGGTCGAGCAGTACTTC.

By its share, this clonotype is large. The CDR3 sequence: CASSQTESYNEQFF. The CDR3 DNA follows: TGTGCCAGCAGCCAGACAGAGTCTTACAATGAGCAGTTCTTC. V is TRBV11-2 and J is TRBJ2-1; tentative D call: TRBD1 (5 bases). This CDR3 is built from 14 residues. Trimming pared 5 bases from V and 4 bases from J, leaving 12 bases between. In germline, CDR1 is SGHAT, CDR2 FQNNGV.

The chain has TRBV19 and TRBJ1-1; D is perhaps TRBD1 (5 bases). V gave up 6 bases and J gave up 1 base, with 15 bases separating them. CDR1 and CDR2 from the germline V gene are LNHDA and SQIVND (reference sequence). The CDR3 contains 15 residues. This CDR3 is CASSPTRQRNTEAFF. The CDR3, as DNA: TGTGCCAGTAGCCCTACCCGACAGAGGAACACTGAAGCTTTCTTT. The whole variable domain, remainder taken from reference TRBV19 and TRBJ1-1, is DGGITQSPKYLFRKEGQNVTLSCEQNLNHDAMYWYRQDPGQGLRLIYYSQIVNDFQKGDIAEGYSVSREKKESFPLTVTSAQKNPTAFYLCASSPTRQRNTEAFFGQGTRLTVV.

Only a few counts were recorded for this clonotype. J is TRBJ1-2 and V is TRBV9; no clear D gene. The CDR3 contains 14 residues. V shed 0 bases and J shed 4 bases, with 10 bases lying between them. Germline CDR1 SGDLS, CDR2 YYNGEE. The CDR3 sequence: CASSVGDGSYGYTF. DNA for the CDR3: TGTGCCAGCAGCGTAGGTGACGGCTCCTATGGCTACACCTTC.

By share of the sample, this clonotype is medium-sized. This rearrangement joins TRBV7-3 to TRBJ2-1; 10 bases line up with TRBD2. V gave up 5 bases and J gave up 3 bases; unmatched junction bases: 1. Germline CDR1 and CDR2: SGHTA and FQGTGA. The CDR3 is 14 residues long. The CDR3 sequence is CASSPSGGYNEQFF. The CDR3 region has the DNA TGTGCCAGCAGCCCTAGCGGGGGCTACAATGAGCAGTTCTTC.

Concerning this clonotype: This may arise from a read error, as a much more abundant clone is one base away. The CDR3 nucleotides are TGTGCCAGCAGTTTCGCATGGAATCAGCCCCAGCATTTT. Translating gives CASSFAWNQPQHF. The chain couples TRBV12-3 or TRBV12-4 to TRBJ1-5; D ambiguous. V was trimmed by 3 bases and J by 4 bases, leaving 7 bases between them. CDR3 size: 13 residues.

In its sample, this clonotype ranks as medium-sized. The chain uses TRBV20-1 and TRBJ2-4; the D gene is possibly TRBD2 (6 bases). The CDR3 sequence is 13 residues long. V was cut by 5 bases and J by 3 bases, with 11 bases left in between. Germline assignment: CDR1 DFQATT and CDR2 SNEGSKA (reference sequence). Here the CDR3 reads CSAPGSYKNIQYF. CDR3 in DNA: TGCAGTGCTCCCGGGAGCTACAAAAACATTCAGTACTTC.

This rearrangement joins TRBV4-1 to TRBJ1-2; no firm D call. The CDR3 has 15 amino acids. Germline-derived CDR1 and CDR2 are MGHRA and YSYEKL. Trimming stripped 0 bases from V and 7 bases from J, with 15 bases between. In DNA, the CDR3 is TGCGCCAGCAGCCAAGAGAGCCGGGAAGTCCGTGGCTACACCTTC. Translation gives CASSQESREVRGYTF.

By its share, this clonotype is large. V usage is TRBV19 and J usage is TRBJ1-1; D gene ambiguous. The CDR3 spans 15 residues. Germline CDR1 reads LNHDA; CDR2 reads SQIVND (reference sequence). V lost 8 bases, J lost 0 bases, and 16 bases lay in between. The CDR3 coding sequence is TGTGCCAGTGAGCGGAGGCTGAACATGAACACTGAAGCTTTCTTT. Its translation is CASERRLNMNTEAFF. The whole variable domain, filled in from reference TRBV19 and TRBJ1-1, reads DGGITQSPKYLFRKEGQNVTLSCEQNLNHDAMYWYRQDPGQGLRLIYYSQIVNDFQKGDIAEGYSVSREKKESFPLTVTSAQKNPTAFYLCASERRLNMNTEAFFGQGTRLTVV.

By frequency in the sample, this clonotype is large. The chain couples TRBV19 to TRBJ2-2; D may be TRBD1 (6 bases). V was pared by 6 bases and J by 5 bases, with 22 bases between. The CDR3 runs to 17 residues. Germline assignment: CDR1 LNHDA and CDR2 SQIVND (reference sequence). CDR3 bases: TGTGCCAGTAGATACAGGGCCCCGGGTCGCCAAACCGGGGAGCTGTTTTTT. The encoded protein is CASRYRAPGRQTGELFF.

Regarding this clonotype: A far bigger clonotype differs at one base, so this is likely a read error. V gene TRBV7-3 combines with J gene TRBJ2-1, with 10 bases matching TRBD1. The CDR3 covers 13 residues. The germline V gene encodes CDR1 SGHTA and CDR2 FQGTGA. The CDR3 sequence: CAGRTGGYNEQFF. CDR3 DNA: TGTGCCGGCAGGACAGGGGGATACAATGAGCAGTTCTTC. Based on the CDR3 plus reference TRBV7-3 and TRBJ2-1, the full variable domain is GAGVSQTPSNKVTEKGKYVELRCDPISGHTALYWYRQSLGQGPEFLIYFQGTGAADDSGLPNDRFFAVRPEGSVSTLKIQRTERGDSAVYLCAGRTGGYNEQFFGPGTRLTVL.

This clonotype is medium-sized (0.01 to 0.1%) in the sample. The genes are TRBV20-1 and TRBJ2-1, with 11 bases identical to TRBD2. V was clipped by 7 bases and J by 0 bases; unmatched bases: 5. The CDR3 totals 15 residues. The V gene's germline CDR1 is DFQATT and CDR2 SNEGSKA (reference sequence). This CDR3 is CSGLAGPSSYNEQFF. The CDR3 region has the DNA TGCAGTGGACTAGCGGGGCCCAGCTCCTACAATGAGCAGTTCTTC.

This clonotype was counted only a few times. This may stem from a read error, because a much larger clone lies one nucleotide away. The V gene is TRBV19, the J gene TRBJ2-3; D perhaps matches TRBD2 (5 bases). Germline CDR1 LNHDA, CDR2 SQIVND (reference sequence). Trimming removed 10 bases at V and 4 bases at J, with 21 bases between. The CDR3 consists of 15 residues. CDR3 sequence (DNA): TGTGCCAAGAGGGCTGACCACCCCATAGCAGATACGCAGTATTTT. Translated: CAKRADHPIADTQYF. Full variable domain (remainder filled in from reference TRBV19 and TRBJ2-3): DGGITQSPKYLFRKEGQNVTLSCEQNLNHDAMYWYRQDPGQGLRLIYYSQIVNDFQKGDIAEGYSVSREKKESFPLTVTSAQKNPTAFYLCAKRADHPIADTQYFGPGTRLTVL.

This clonotype is judged large. This chain connects TRBV11-2 to TRBJ2-3; 10 bases align to TRBD2. With V trimmed by 5 bases and J by 0 bases, 2 bases remained unmatched. CDR1 and CDR2 from the germline V gene are SGHAT and FQNNGV. This CDR3 has 15 amino acids. CDR3 amino acids: CASSRTSGSTDTQYF. CDR3 nucleotide sequence: TGTGCCAGCAGCCGGACTAGCGGTAGCACAGATACGCAGTATTTT. The full variable domain, rest sourced from reference TRBV11-2 and TRBJ2-3, is EAGVAQSPRYKIIEKRQSVAFWCNPISGHATLYWYQQILGQGPKLLIQFQNNGVVDDSQLPKDRFSAERLKGVDSTLKIQPAKLEDSAVYLCASSRTSGSTDTQYFGPGTRLTVL.

The CDR3 nucleotides are TGTGCCAGCACCGAGGCAGCGGGCACCGGGGAGCTGTTTTTT. Translated: CASTEAAGTGELFF. The chain employs TRBV9 and TRBJ2-2, with a weak D call TRBD2 (6 bases). From germline, CDR1 is SGDLS and CDR2 YYNGEE. CDR3 length equals 14 residues. Deletions cut 6 bases from V and 4 bases from J, with 13 bases between.

This clonotype is large within its sample. The chain is built from TRBV19 and TRBJ2-3, with a possible D match to TRBD2 (5 bases). There are 13 residues in the CDR3. Germline V CDR1 and CDR2: LNHDA, SQIVND (reference sequence). The V gene lost 5 bases and the J gene lost 0 bases, with 6 bases spanning the gap. The CDR3: CASSVASTDTQYF. As DNA, the CDR3 is TGTGCCAGTAGTGTAGCGAGCACAGATACGCAGTATTTT. Full variable domain (outside the CDR3, taken from reference TRBV19 and TRBJ2-3): DGGITQSPKYLFRKEGQNVTLSCEQNLNHDAMYWYRQDPGQGLRLIYYSQIVNDFQKGDIAEGYSVSREKKESFPLTVTSAQKNPTAFYLCASSVASTDTQYFGPGTRLTVL.

By sample fraction, this clonotype is large (0.1 to 1%). V is TRBV12-3 or TRBV12-4 and J is TRBJ2-3; TRBD1 matches at 8 bases. V lost 4 bases, J lost 2 bases, and 2 bases stayed unmatched. The CDR3 is 14 amino acids. The CDR3 DNA is TGTGCCAGCAGTTGGACAGGGCTCACAGATACGCAGTATTTT. Translating it yields CASSWTGLTDTQYF.

Sample share makes this clonotype medium-sized. The V and J genes are TRBV25-1 and TRBJ2-1, with 10 bases that match TRBD1. Germline assignment: CDR1 MGHDK and CDR2 SYGVNS. CDR3 length: 15 residues. The ends lost 6 bases at V and 2 bases at J; junction bases unmatched: 4. CDR3 sequence (DNA): TGTGCCAGCAGCCTAGGACAGGGGGCCTACAATGAGCAGTTCTTC. Its translation: CASSLGQGAYNEQFF.

This clonotype came up a few times. A single base separates this from a much larger clone, so it may be a read error. The chain carries TRBV19 and TRBJ1-3; possibly TRBD1 for D (6 bases). Trimming left V 4 bases short and J 3 bases short, with 22 bases between. The CDR3 is 18 residues long. The germline V gene has CDR1 LNHDA and CDR2 SQIVND (reference sequence). CDR3 sequence reads: CASSTQIGQFFRGNTIYF. The CDR3 nucleotides read TGTGCCAGTAGTACCCAGATCGGACAGTTTTTCCGTGGAAACACCATATATTTT.

About this clonotype itself: A far larger clone is only one base removed, so a read error is likely. V gene TRBV5-5 combines with J gene TRBJ2-3, with D possibly matching TRBD2 (6 bases). Trimming removed 2 bases at V and 6 bases at J, with 16 bases between. The germline V gene has CDR1 SGHKS and CDR2 YYEKEE (reference sequence). The CDR3 has 15 residues. The CDR3 coding sequence is TGTGCCAGCAGCTTAACCCCTAGCGAGGGGGATACGCAGTATTTT. It codes for CASSLTPSEGDTQYF.